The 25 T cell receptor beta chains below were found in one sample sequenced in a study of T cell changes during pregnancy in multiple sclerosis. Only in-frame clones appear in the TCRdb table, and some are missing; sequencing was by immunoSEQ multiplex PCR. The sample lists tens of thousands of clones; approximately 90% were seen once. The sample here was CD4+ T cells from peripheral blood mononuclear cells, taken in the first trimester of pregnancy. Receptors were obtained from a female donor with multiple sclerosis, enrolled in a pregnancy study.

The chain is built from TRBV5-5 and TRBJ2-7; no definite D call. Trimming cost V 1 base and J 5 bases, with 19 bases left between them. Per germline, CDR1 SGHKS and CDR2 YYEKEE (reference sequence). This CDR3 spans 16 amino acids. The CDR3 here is CASSLNPAGRAHEQYF. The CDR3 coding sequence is TGTGCCAGCAGCTTGAATCCGGCAGGTCGTGCCCACGAGCAGTACTTC.

In DNA, the CDR3 is TGCGCCAGCAGCCAAGGGTGGGGGACTTCCTACAATGAGCAGTTCTTC. It encodes CASSQGWGTSYNEQFF. The chain links TRBV4-3 to TRBJ2-1; D is perhaps TRBD2 (6 bases). Trimming pared 1 base from V and 1 base from J, leaving 11 bases between. CDR1 is LGHNA and CDR2 is YSLEER in the germline V gene. The CDR3 runs to 16 residues.

The CDR3: CASSQDQQGGGYEQYF. The DNA of the CDR3 is TGTGCCAGCAGCCAAGATCAACAGGGGGGTGGCTACGAGCAGTACTTC. This chain joins TRBV4-2 and TRBJ2-7; 8 positions agree with TRBD1. This CDR3 has 16 amino acids. Germline V gene sequence: CDR1 LGHNA, CDR2 YNFKEQ. V lost 0 bases to trimming and J lost 3 bases; unmatched junction nucleotides: 7.

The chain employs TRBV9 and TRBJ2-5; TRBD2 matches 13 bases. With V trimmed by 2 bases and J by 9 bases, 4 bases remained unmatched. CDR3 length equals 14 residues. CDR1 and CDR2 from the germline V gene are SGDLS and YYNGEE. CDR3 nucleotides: TGTGCCAGCAGCGTGGGACTAGCGGGGATGTCCCAGTACTTC. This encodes CASSVGLAGMSQYF.

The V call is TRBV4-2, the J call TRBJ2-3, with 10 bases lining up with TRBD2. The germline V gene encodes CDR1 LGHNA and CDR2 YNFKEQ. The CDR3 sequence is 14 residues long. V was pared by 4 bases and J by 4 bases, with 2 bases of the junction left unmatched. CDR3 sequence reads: CASSPSGSADTQYF. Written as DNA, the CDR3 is TGTGCCAGCAGCCCTAGCGGGAGCGCAGATACGCAGTATTTT.

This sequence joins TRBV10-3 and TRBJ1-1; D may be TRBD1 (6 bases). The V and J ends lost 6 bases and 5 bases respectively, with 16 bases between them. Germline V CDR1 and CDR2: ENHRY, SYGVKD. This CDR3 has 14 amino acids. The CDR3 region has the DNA TGTGCCATCAGCGAGCGGGACACTCGAACTGAAGCTTTCTTT. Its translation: CAISERDTRTEAFF.

DNA for the CDR3: TGTGCCAGCAGCCTGGGTTCCGGGACAAAAAATGAGCAGTTCTTC. Its protein is CASSLGSGTKNEQFF. The chain links TRBV5-4 to TRBJ2-1; perhaps TRBD1 as D (6 bases). Trimming removed 4 bases at V and 7 bases at J, with 18 bases between. Looked up from germline, CDR1 is SGHNT and CDR2 is YYREEE (reference sequence). The CDR3 contains 15 residues.

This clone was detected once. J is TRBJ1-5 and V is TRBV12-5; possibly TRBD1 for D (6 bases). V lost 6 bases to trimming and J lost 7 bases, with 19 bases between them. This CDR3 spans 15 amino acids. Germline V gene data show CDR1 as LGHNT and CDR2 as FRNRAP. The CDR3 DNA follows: TGTGCTAGTGGGATGACAGGTTACATCAGCCAGCCCCAGCATTTT. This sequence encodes CASGMTGYISQPQHF.

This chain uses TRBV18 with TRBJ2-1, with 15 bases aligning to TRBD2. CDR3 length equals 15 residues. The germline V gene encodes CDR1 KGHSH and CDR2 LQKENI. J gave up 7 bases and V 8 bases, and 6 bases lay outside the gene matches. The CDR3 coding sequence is TGTGCCAGCGCAGCGGGACTAGCGGGAGGAAATGAGCAGTTCTTC. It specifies CASAAGLAGGNEQFF.

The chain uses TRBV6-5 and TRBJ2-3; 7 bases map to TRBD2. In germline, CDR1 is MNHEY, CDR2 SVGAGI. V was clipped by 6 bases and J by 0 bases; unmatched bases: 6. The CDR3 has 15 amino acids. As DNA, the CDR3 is TGTGCCAGCAGGCCACTAGCGCTAAGCACAGATACGCAGTATTTT. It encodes CASRPLALSTDTQYF.

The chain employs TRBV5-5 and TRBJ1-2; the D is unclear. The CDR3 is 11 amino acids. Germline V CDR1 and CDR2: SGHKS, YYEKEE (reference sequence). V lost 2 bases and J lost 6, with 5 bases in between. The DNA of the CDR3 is TGTGCCAGCAGCTTCCTCGATGGCTACACCTTC. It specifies CASSFLDGYTF.

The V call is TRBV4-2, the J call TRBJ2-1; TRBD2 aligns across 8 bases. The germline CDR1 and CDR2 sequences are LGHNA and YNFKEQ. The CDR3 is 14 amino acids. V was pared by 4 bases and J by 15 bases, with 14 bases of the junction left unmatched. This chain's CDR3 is CASSLMGSKRELFF. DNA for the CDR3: TGTGCCAGCAGCCTAATGGGCAGCAAGCGGGAGTTGTTCTTC.

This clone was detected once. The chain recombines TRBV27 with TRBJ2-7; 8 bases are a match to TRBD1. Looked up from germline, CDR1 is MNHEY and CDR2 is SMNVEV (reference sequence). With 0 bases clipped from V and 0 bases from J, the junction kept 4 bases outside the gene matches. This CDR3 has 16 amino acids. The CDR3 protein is CASSLSGQASSYEQYF. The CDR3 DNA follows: TGTGCCAGCAGTTTATCGGGACAGGCGAGCTCCTACGAGCAGTACTTC.

The CDR3 nucleotides read TGTGCCATCAGTGAGGGGACAGCCAATCAGCCCCAGCATTTT. Amino acids: CAISEGTANQPQHF. The chain employs TRBV10-3 and TRBJ1-5; 7 bases are a match to TRBD1. This CDR3 is 14 amino acids long. Germline V gene data show CDR1 as ENHRY and CDR2 as SYGVKD. The ends lost 2 bases at V and 3 bases at J; junction bases unmatched: 1.

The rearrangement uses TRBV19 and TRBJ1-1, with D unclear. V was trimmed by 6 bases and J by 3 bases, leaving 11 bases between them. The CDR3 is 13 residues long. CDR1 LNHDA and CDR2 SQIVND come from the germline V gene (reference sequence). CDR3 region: CASREQYYTEAFF. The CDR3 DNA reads TGTGCCAGTAGGGAACAGTATTACACTGAAGCTTTCTTT.

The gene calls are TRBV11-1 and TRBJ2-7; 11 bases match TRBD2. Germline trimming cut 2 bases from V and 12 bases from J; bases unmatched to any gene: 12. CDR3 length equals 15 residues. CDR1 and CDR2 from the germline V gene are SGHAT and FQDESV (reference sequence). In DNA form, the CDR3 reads TGTGCCAGCAGCTTACAAAGATCCGGGACTAGCGGTCTGTACTTC. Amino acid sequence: CASSLQRSGTSGLYF. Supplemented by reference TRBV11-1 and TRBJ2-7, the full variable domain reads EAEVAQSPRYKITEKSQAVAFWCDPISGHATLYWYRQILGQGPELLVQFQDESVVDDSQLPKDRFSAERLKGVDSTLKIQPAELGDSAMYLCASSLQRSGTSGLYFGPGTRLTVT.

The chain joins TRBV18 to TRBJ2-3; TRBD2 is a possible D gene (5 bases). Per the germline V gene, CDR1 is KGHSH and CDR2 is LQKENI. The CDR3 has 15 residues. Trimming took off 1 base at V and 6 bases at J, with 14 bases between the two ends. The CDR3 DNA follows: TGTGCCAGCTCACCACGGGAGTCTGTGGCTGATACGCAGTATTTT. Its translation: CASSPRESVADTQYF. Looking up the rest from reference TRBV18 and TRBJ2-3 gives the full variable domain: NAGVMQNPRHLVRRRGQEARLRCSPMKGHSHVYWYRQLPEEGLKFMVYLQKENIIDESGMPKERFSAEFPKEGPSILRIQQVVRGDSAAYFCASSPRESVADTQYFGPGTRLTVL.

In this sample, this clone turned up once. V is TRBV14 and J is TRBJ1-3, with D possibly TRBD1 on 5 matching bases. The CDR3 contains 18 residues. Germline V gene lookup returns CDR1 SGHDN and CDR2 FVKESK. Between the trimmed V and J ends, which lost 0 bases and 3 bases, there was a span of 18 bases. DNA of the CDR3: TGTGCCAGCAGCCAAGAGGCACCGGGGGGATGGTTTGGAAACACCATATATTTT. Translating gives CASSQEAPGGWFGNTIYF.

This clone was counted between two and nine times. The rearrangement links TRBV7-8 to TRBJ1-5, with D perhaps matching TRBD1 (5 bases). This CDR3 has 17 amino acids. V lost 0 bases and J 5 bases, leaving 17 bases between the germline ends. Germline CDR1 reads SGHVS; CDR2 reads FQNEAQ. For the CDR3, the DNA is TGTGCCAGCAGCTTAGCCCGGGTAGGGGCAGCTGATCAGCCCCAGCATTTT. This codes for CASSLARVGAADQPQHF.

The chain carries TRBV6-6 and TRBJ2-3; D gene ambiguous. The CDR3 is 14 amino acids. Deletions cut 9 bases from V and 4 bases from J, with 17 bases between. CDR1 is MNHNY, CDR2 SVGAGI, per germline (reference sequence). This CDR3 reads CASYRGPISDTQYF. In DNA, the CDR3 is TGTGCCAGTTACCGCGGCCCAATATCAGATACGCAGTATTTT.

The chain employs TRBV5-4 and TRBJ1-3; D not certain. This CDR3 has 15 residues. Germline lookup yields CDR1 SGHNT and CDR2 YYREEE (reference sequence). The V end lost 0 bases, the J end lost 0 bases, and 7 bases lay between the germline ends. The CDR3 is CASSLDSLSGNTIYF. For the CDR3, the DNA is TGTGCCAGCAGCTTGGACAGTCTCTCTGGAAACACCATATATTTT.

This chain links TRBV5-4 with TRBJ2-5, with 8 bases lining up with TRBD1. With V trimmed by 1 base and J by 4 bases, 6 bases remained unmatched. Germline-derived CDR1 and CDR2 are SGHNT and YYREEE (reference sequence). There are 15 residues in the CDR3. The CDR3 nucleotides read TGTGCCAGCAGCTTGTTCTTCAGGGGGCGAGAGACCCAGTACTTC. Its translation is CASSLFFRGRETQYF. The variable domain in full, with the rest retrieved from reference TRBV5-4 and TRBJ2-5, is ETGVTQSPTHLIKTRGQQVTLRCSSQSGHNTVSWYQQALGQGPQFIFQYYREEENGRGNFPPRFSGLQFPNYSSELNVNALELDDSALYLCASSLFFRGRETQYFGPGTRLLVL.

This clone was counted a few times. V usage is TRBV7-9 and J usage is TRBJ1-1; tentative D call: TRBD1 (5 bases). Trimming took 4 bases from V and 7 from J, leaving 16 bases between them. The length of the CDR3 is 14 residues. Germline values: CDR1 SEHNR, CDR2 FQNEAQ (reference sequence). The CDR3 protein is CASSSQLQGGEAFF. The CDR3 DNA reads TGTGCCAGCAGCTCTCAATTGCAGGGAGGTGAAGCTTTCTTT.

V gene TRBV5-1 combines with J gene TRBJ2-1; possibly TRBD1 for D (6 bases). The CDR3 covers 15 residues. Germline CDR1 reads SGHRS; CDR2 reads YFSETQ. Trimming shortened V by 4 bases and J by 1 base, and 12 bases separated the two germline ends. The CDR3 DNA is TGCGCCAGCAGCCCAGCAGGGGTGTCCTACAATGAGCAGTTCTTC. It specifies CASSPAGVSYNEQFF.

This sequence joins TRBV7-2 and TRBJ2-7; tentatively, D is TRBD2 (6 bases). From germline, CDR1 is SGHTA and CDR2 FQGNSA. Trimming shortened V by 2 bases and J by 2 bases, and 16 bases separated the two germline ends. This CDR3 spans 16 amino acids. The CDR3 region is CASSLRAGLNPYEQYF. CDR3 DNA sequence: TGTGCCAGCAGCTTAAGGGCGGGACTGAACCCCTACGAGCAGTACTTC.